The rows below give T cell receptor beta chains drawn from one sample of a study of cytomegalovirus exposure and HLA in healthy donors. Here immunoSEQ multiplex PCR was the method, and the copy in TCRdb shows in-frame clones only, minus some. The table lists about 330,000 clones, 70% to 90% of them singletons. The sample consisted of PBMCs. The receptors here all came from a woman between 18 and 29 years old in good health and CMV-seronegative. CDR3s include the opening cysteine and the closing phenylalanine or tryptophan. The order of the fields is D gene, V gene, J gene, clone size, CDR3 protein, CDR3 DNA. A D gene is named only where the DNA matches it firmly. The size of a clone is reported for some rows only, either as once, few or many, or as a class for expanded clones.

>TRBD2|TRBV9|TRBJ2-1|NA
CASSPSPGSGMSLNEQFF
TGTGCCAGCAGCCCTAGTCCAGGTAGCGGGATGTCCCTCAATGAGCAGTTCTTC
>TRBD1|TRBV4-2|TRBJ2-1|NA
CASSQAPPGGWTQHNEQFF
TGTGCCAGCAGCCAAGCTCCTCCAGGGGGCTGGACCCAGCACAATGAGCAGTTCTTC
>NA|TRBV7-2|TRBJ1-3|NA
CASSLSQANTIYF
TGTGCCAGCAGCTTAAGTCAGGCGAACACCATATATTTT
>NA|TRBV6-6|TRBJ2-2|NA
CASSLRDTGELFF
TGTGCCAGCAGTTTGAGGGACACCGGGGAGCTGTTTTTT
>TRBD1|TRBV18|TRBJ2-7|NA
CASSRDRASYEQYF
TGTGCCAGCTCCCGGGACAGGGCCTCCTACGAGCAGTACTTC
>NA|TRBV5-8|TRBJ2-1|NA
CASSLASNEQFF
TGTGCCAGCAGCTTGGCCTCCAATGAGCAGTTCTTC
>NA|TRBV29-1|TRBJ2-5|NA
CSVAPQETQYF
TGCAGCGTTGCCCCGCAAGAGACCCAGTACTTC
>NA|TRBV6-1|TRBJ1-2|NA
CASIQGVGYTF
TGTGCCAGCATTCAGGGCGTTGGCTACACCTTC
>NA|TRBV5-6|TRBJ1-5|NA
CASSFGGDQPQHF
TGTGCCAGCAGCTTCGGGGGAGATCAGCCCCAGCATTTT
>NA|TRBV18|TRBJ2-7|few
CASSPGGITYEQYF
TGTGCCAGCTCACCAGGCGGTATCACCTACGAGCAGTACTTC
>NA|TRBV2|TRBJ1-2|NA
CASSNDRPNYGYTF
TGTGCCAGCAGTAATGACAGGCCCAACTATGGCTACACCTTC
>NA|TRBV19|TRBJ1-2|NA
CASSTGTENYGYTF
TGTGCCAGTAGTACTGGGACTGAGAACTATGGCTACACCTTC
>TRBD1|TRBV6-6|TRBJ1-3|NA
CASRRTGEVGNTIYF
TGTGCCAGCAGACGGACAGGGGAGGTTGGAAACACCATATATTTT
>TRBD1|TRBV20-1|TRBJ2-1|NA
CSATRQGRFF
TGCAGTGCTACCAGACAGGGGAGGTTCTTC
>TRBD2|TRBV7-3|TRBJ2-1|NA
CASSSVTSAVYEQFF
TGTGCCAGCAGCTCCGTGACTAGCGCGGTCTATGAGCAGTTCTTC
>TRBD1|TRBV19|TRBJ2-7|NA
CASRGTGTSYEQYF
TGTGCCAGTCGTGGGACAGGGACCTCCTACGAGCAGTACTTC
>TRBD1|TRBV4-1|TRBJ1-1|NA
CASSQARQGYTEAFF
TGCGCCAGCAGCCAAGCCCGACAGGGCTACACTGAAGCTTTCTTT
>TRBD1|TRBV9|TRBJ1-5|NA
CASSDDRDRPQHF
TGTGCCAGCAGCGACGACAGGGATCGGCCCCAGCATTTT
>NA|TRBV9|TRBJ2-1|once
CASSVEYGNQIF
TGTGCCAGCAGCGTAGAGTACGGGAATCAGATCTTC
>NA|TRBV6-1|TRBJ1-1|NA
CASTLTREASTEAFF
TGTGCCAGCACCCTAACCAGGGAGGCGAGCACTGAAGCTTTCTTT
>TRBD2|TRBV5-1|TRBJ2-1|NA
CASSAGTSGYEQFF
TGCGCCAGCAGCGCCGGGACTAGCGGCTACGAGCAGTTCTTC
>NA|TRBV5-6|TRBJ1-5|NA
CASSFGRDNQPQHF
TGTGCCAGCAGCTTTGGCAGGGACAATCAGCCCCAGCATTTT
>TRBD2|TRBV19|TRBJ2-1|NA
CASSMAALAGAYNEQFF
TGTGCCAGTAGTATGGCTGCGCTAGCGGGAGCATACAATGAGCAGTTCTTC
>NA|TRBV19|TRBJ1-5|NA
CASTFIGVSSQPQHF
TGTGCCAGTACCTTTATAGGGGTGTCTTCCCAGCCCCAGCATTTT
>TRBD1|TRBV7-8|TRBJ2-2|few
CASSLRDRGPGELFF
TGTGCCAGCAGCTTAAGGGACAGGGGGCCCGGGGAGCTGTTTTTT
>NA|TRBV27|TRBJ2-7|once
CASSFGGRGSYEQYF
TGTGCCAGCAGTTTCGGGGGGCGGGGTTCCTACGAGCAGTACTTC
>TRBD2|TRBV27|TRBJ2-1|NA
CASSFGLAGEDEQFF
TGTGCCAGCAGTTTTGGACTAGCGGGAGAAGATGAGCAGTTCTTC
>NA|TRBV5-4|TRBJ2-5|once
CASSAVSGALQETQYF
TGTGCCAGCAGCGCCGTAAGCGGAGCTCTCCAAGAGACCCAGTACTTC
>NA|TRBV7-6|TRBJ1-1|NA
CASRLPQGRDTEAFF
TGTGCCAGCAGACTACCTCAGGGGCGCGACACTGAAGCTTTCTTT
>TRBD2|TRBV10-3|TRBJ2-1|NA
CAISESSGRVNEQFF
TGTGCCATCAGTGAGAGTAGCGGGAGGGTAAATGAGCAGTTCTTC
>TRBD1|TRBV4-3|TRBJ2-7|once
CASSRVTGAPYEQYF
TGCGCCAGCAGCCGAGTGACAGGGGCCCCCTACGAGCAGTACTTC
>TRBD1|TRBV4-1|TRBJ1-2|NA
CASSLSRTGLNYGYTF
TGCGCCAGCAGCCTGAGCCGGACAGGGCTTAACTATGGCTACACCTTC
>NA|TRBV5-1|TRBJ2-3|NA
CASSLEEADTQYF
TGCGCCAGCAGCTTGGAAGAGGCAGATACGCAGTATTTT
>TRBD1|TRBV18|TRBJ1-5|NA
CASSLGQGYGNQPQHF
TGTGCCAGCTCTCTGGGACAGGGCTATGGCAATCAGCCCCAGCATTTT
>TRBD2|TRBV25-1|TRBJ2-5|NA
CASRGTSGRSYQYF
TGTGCCAGCAGGGGGACTAGCGGGAGATCTTACCAGTACTTC
>NA|TRBV28|TRBJ1-2|few
CASRYSDSYGYTF
TGTGCCAGCAGGTATTCAGACAGCTATGGCTACACCTTC
>NA|TRBV19|TRBJ2-5|NA
CASSIGQGTETQYF
TGTGCCAGTAGTATAGGCCAGGGGACGGAGACCCAGTACTTC
>NA|TRBV12-5|TRBJ1-4|NA
CASGQGRDNEKLFF
TGTGCTAGTGGTCAAGGACGGGATAATGAAAAACTGTTTTTT
>NA|TRBV25-1|TRBJ2-2|NA
CASRDRNTGELFF
TGTGCCAGCAGGGACAGGAACACCGGGGAGCTGTTTTTT
>TRBD1|TRBV7-8|TRBJ1-2|NA
CASSLGQGIGYTF
TGTGCCAGCAGCCTGGGACAGGGGATAGGCTACACCTTC
>TRBD2|TRBV5-1|TRBJ2-3|NA
CASSPRLAGGHTDTQYF
TGCGCCAGCAGCCCTAGACTAGCGGGAGGGCACACAGATACGCAGTATTTT
>TRBD2|TRBV27|TRBJ2-3|NA
CASSLWAGVTDTQYF
TGTGCCAGCAGTTTATGGGCGGGGGTCACAGATACGCAGTATTTT
>NA|TRBV4-1|TRBJ2-5|NA
CASSQVNRVAETQYF
TGCGCCAGCAGCCAAGTAAACAGGGTAGCAGAGACCCAGTACTTC
>TRBD1|TRBV5-6|TRBJ2-5|NA
CASSLDRGIQETQYF
TGTGCCAGCAGCCTGGACAGGGGAATACAAGAGACCCAGTACTTC
>NA|TRBV9|TRBJ1-2|once
CASSLGQYGTNYGYTF
TGTGCCAGCAGCCTAGGACAGTACGGAACTAACTATGGCTACACCTTC
>TRBD1|TRBV28|TRBJ2-7|NA
CASSARQGANEQYF
TGTGCCAGCAGTGCAAGACAGGGGGCGAACGAGCAGTACTTC
>NA|TRBV5-1|TRBJ2-7|NA
CASSSDNLYEQYF
TGCGCCAGCAGCTCCGACAACCTCTACGAGCAGTACTTC
>TRBD2|TRBV19|TRBJ2-7|NA
CASSIDPGGTYEQYF
TGTGCCAGTAGTATAGATCCGGGAGGAACCTACGAGCAGTACTTC